Listed below are T cell receptor beta chains from one sample, sequenced in a study of T cell responses to AZD1222 COVID-19 vaccine. Sequenced by immunoSEQ multiplex PCR; TCRdb stores in-frame clones only, minus some. The data hold 100,000 or so clones, with around 80% observed a single time. The sample consisted of peripheral blood, taken on day 0 of AZD1222 vaccination. The receptors derive from an adult in good health. The CDR3 runs from the conserved cysteine through the conserved F or W. D genes are given only for firm matches. The listing skips clone size in some rows; elsewhere it reads once, few, many or a size class.

j_call d_call clone_size v_call cdr3_length cdr3_aa cdr3_nt
TRBJ1-1 NA NA TRBV12-3/TRBV12-4 13 CASEGVSRSEAFF TGTGCCAGCGAGGGTGTATCGCGTTCCGAAGCTTTCTTT
TRBJ1-5 TRBD1 once TRBV19 12 CASSIPGGPQHF TGTGCCAGTAGTATCCCAGGGGGCCCCCAGCATTTT
TRBJ2-2 NA NA TRBV5-5 15 CASSLGGTNTGELFF TGTGCCAGCAGCTTGGGCGGGACCAACACCGGGGAGCTGTTTTTT
TRBJ2-4 TRBD1 NA TRBV15 15 CATSRAGQGMNIQYF TGTGCCACCAGCAGAGCAGGACAGGGGATGAACATTCAGTACTTC
TRBJ2-7 TRBD1 few TRBV25-1 16 CASSEGAGTGVAEQYF TGTGCCAGCAGTGAAGGAGCCGGGACAGGGGTCGCCGAGCAGTACTTC
TRBJ2-7 NA NA TRBV2 10 CASSAYEQYF TGTGCCAGCAGTGCCTACGAGCAGTACTTC
TRBJ2-1 NA NA TRBV11-1 13 CASSPTPGLEQFF TGTGCCAGCAGCCCAACCCCCGGATTGGAGCAGTTCTTC
TRBJ2-7 NA once TRBV19 16 CASRLKTTGTNYEQYF TGTGCCAGTAGACTTAAGACGACAGGAACCAACTACGAGCAGTACTTC
TRBJ2-5 NA NA TRBV15 19 CATSRALLERIGAQDTQYF TGTGCCACCAGCAGAGCCCTCCTAGAAAGAATAGGGGCCCAAGACACCCAGTACTTC
TRBJ2-2 NA NA TRBV5-1 14 CASSGDLDTGELFF TGCGCCAGCAGCGGGGACCTAGACACCGGGGAGCTGTTTTTT
TRBJ1-1 TRBD1 NA TRBV19 16 CASSRPSTGRFSEAFF TGTGCCAGTAGCAGACCTTCGACAGGGCGGTTTTCTGAAGCTTTCTTT
TRBJ1-4 NA NA TRBV10-3 16 CAIRPGTTEIDEKLFF TGTGCCATCAGGCCGGGGACAACGGAGATAGATGAAAAACTGTTTTTT
TRBJ1-2 TRBD1 few TRBV10-2 13 CASSRGGSYGYTF TGCGCCAGCAGCAGGGGGGGGTCCTATGGCTACACCTTC
TRBJ1-3 NA NA TRBV18 17 CASSPGPGGGTGNTIYF TGTGCCAGCTCACCGGGGCCAGGTGGTGGGACTGGAAACACCATATATTTT
TRBJ1-1 NA few TRBV3-1/TRBV3-2 11 CASSQTGGAFF TGTGCCAGCAGCCAGACAGGAGGGGCTTTCTTT
TRBJ2-5 TRBD2 NA TRBV7-9 15 CASSLERGGRETQYF TGTGCCAGCAGCTTGGAGCGGGGGGGCAGGGAGACCCAGTACTTC
TRBJ2-1 NA NA TRBV6-5 11 CASRRGGGQFF TGTGCCAGCAGACGGGGAGGGGGCCAGTTCTTC
TRBJ1-2 TRBD1 NA TRBV23-1 19 CASSQPLRETGTGGSSYTF TGCGCCAGCAGTCAACCATTAAGGGAGACCGGGACAGGTGGTTCGAGCTACACCTTC
TRBJ1-1 NA NA TRBV18 13 CASARRTAEEAFF TGTGCCAGCGCAAGAAGGACAGCCGAAGAAGCTTTCTTT
TRBJ2-2 NA few TRBV7-3 14 CASSLTGRTGELFF TGTGCCAGCAGCTTAACAGGGCGCACCGGGGAGCTGTTTTTT
TRBJ1-1 NA NA TRBV5-1 13 CASSLAPHTEAFF TGCGCCAGCAGCTTGGCCCCCCACACTGAAGCTTTCTTT
TRBJ1-1 NA once TRBV12-3/TRBV12-4 13 CASSLARVTEAFF TGTGCCAGCAGTTTAGCCAGAGTCACTGAAGCTTTCTTT
TRBJ2-1 NA NA TRBV12-5 13 CASGYSVYNEQFF TGTGCTAGTGGCTATTCGGTCTACAATGAGCAGTTCTTC
TRBJ1-4 NA NA TRBV27 14 CASSSAAGVEKLFF TGTGCCAGCAGTTCCGCGGCAGGGGTTGAAAAACTGTTTTTT
TRBJ1-2 NA NA TRBV6-5 12 CASSQDSGGYTF TGTGCCAGCAGTCAGGATTCTGGGGGCTACACCTTC
TRBJ1-5 TRBD1 once TRBV12-3/TRBV12-4 13 CASSRDRGGPQHF TGTGCCAGCAGTCGGGACAGGGGAGGGCCCCAGCATTTT
TRBJ1-1 TRBD1 NA TRBV18 15 CASSPQGIRGTEAFF TGTGCCAGCTCACCTCAGGGGATCAGGGGGACTGAAGCTTTCTTT
TRBJ1-5 NA NA TRBV30 15 CAWSGQVRSNQPQHF TGTGCCTGGAGTGGGCAGGTGAGGAGCAATCAGCCCCAGCATTTT